Below are 26 T cell receptor beta chains sequenced from a single sample in a study of blood T cell repertoires in COVID-19. The assay was immunoSEQ multiplex PCR, and TCRdb's table has in-frame clones only and misses some. Of approximately 90,000 clones in the sample, around 87% were seen once. Sequenced: peripheral blood. These receptors were collected from a human donor in a cohort sampled during active COVID-19.

The V and J genes are TRBV3-1 (or the pseudogene TRBV3-2) and TRBJ2-1, with 8 bases matching TRBD1. The CDR3 length is 15 residues. Germline-derived CDR1 and CDR2 are LGHDT and YNNKEL (reference sequence). With 4 bases clipped from V and 4 bases from J, the junction kept 6 bases outside the gene matches. CDR3 residues: CASSRRQGIYNEQFF. The CDR3 nucleotides are TGTGCCAGCAGCCGCAGACAGGGGATATACAATGAGCAGTTCTTC.

A single count supports this clone. This sequence joins TRBV20-1 and TRBJ1-5; weak D call: TRBD1 (6 bases). Trimming left V 6 bases short and J 2 bases short, with 17 bases between. Germline CDR1 and CDR2: DFQATT and SNEGSKA (reference sequence). The CDR3 has 15 amino acids. DNA of the CDR3: TGCAGTGCCAGTAGGGGGGGGATGCGCAATCAGCCCCAGCATTTT. Translation: CSASRGGMRNQPQHF.

The chain links TRBV2 to TRBJ1-6; D is undetermined. Germline-derived CDR1 and CDR2 are SNHLY and FYNNEI. With 1 base removed from V and 6 bases from J, the gap between germline ends came to 7 bases. The CDR3 covers 14 residues. CDR3 nucleotide sequence: TGTGCCAGCAGTGAAGAAGGAGGTAATTCACCCCTCCACTTT. Amino acids: CASSEEGGNSPLHF. Combining the CDR3 with reference TRBV2 and TRBJ1-6 gives the whole variable domain EPEVTQTPSHQVTQMGQEVILRCVPISNHLYFYWYRQILGQKVEFLVSFYNNEISEKSEIFDDQFSVERPDGSNFTLKIRSTKLEDSAMYFCASSEEGGNSPLHFGNGTRLTVT.

This clone has just one count. This chain joins TRBV14 and TRBJ1-1, with D perhaps TRBD1 (5 bases). The CDR3 covers 14 residues. CDR1 SGHDN and CDR2 FVKESK come from the germline V gene. Trimming pared 1 base from V and 6 bases from J, leaving 12 bases between. The CDR3: CASSQGRQTSEAFF. CDR3 sequence (DNA): TGTGCCAGCAGCCAAGGGCGACAGACCTCTGAAGCTTTCTTT.

The chain combines TRBV2 with TRBJ1-1, with TRBD1 matching over 8 bases. CDR1 and CDR2 (germline): SNHLY, FYNNEI. V shed 3 bases and J 5 bases; nucleotides not matched to a gene: 5. The CDR3 runs to 14 residues. CDR3 residues: CASSETGAPTEAFF. Here the CDR3 DNA reads TGTGCCAGCAGTGAGACAGGGGCGCCTACTGAAGCTTTCTTT.

The chain is built from TRBV5-1 and TRBJ1-4; 8 nucleotides agree with TRBD1. CDR3 length: 15 amino acids. After removal of 4 bases from V and 4 bases from J, the junction contained 6 bases not matched to a gene. Germline V gene data show CDR1 as SGHRS and CDR2 as YFSETQ. CDR3 residues: CASSPTGAFNEKLFF. CDR3 nucleotide sequence: TGCGCCAGCAGCCCGACAGGGGCCTTTAATGAAAAACTGTTTTTT.

V and J are TRBV5-1 and TRBJ1-1, with no clear D. Looked up from germline, CDR1 is SGHRS and CDR2 is YFSETQ. This CDR3 spans 13 amino acids. Trimming pared 4 bases from V and 7 bases from J, leaving 14 bases between. Here the CDR3 reads CASSARALDEAFF. The CDR3 DNA is TGCGCCAGCAGCGCCCGAGCCCTAGATGAAGCTTTCTTT.

The chain links TRBV19 to TRBJ2-1; 9 nucleotides line up with TRBD2. The CDR3 is 16 residues long. V shed 3 bases, J shed 4 bases, and the junction held 7 bases outside the gene matches. Per the germline V gene, CDR1 is LNHDA and CDR2 is SQIVND (reference sequence). The CDR3 loop is CASSIFAGGPYNEQFF. DNA of the CDR3: TGTGCCAGTAGTATTTTCGCGGGGGGGCCTTACAATGAGCAGTTCTTC.

CDR3 bases: TGCAGCGTCCGCAGGGATTCGACTGAAGCTTTCTTT. Translation: CSVRRDSTEAFF. The chain has TRBV29-1 and TRBJ1-1; tentatively, D is TRBD1 (5 bases). Trimming took off 6 bases at V and 5 bases at J, with 13 bases between the two ends. Germline assignment: CDR1 SQVTM and CDR2 ANQGSEA. CDR3 size: 12 residues.

This chain connects TRBV27 to TRBJ2-2, with D tentatively TRBD1 (5 bases). The CDR3 is 16 residues long. Trimming stripped 5 bases from V and 1 base from J, with 14 bases between. Germline loops: CDR1 MNHEY, CDR2 SMNVEV (reference sequence). CDR3 DNA: TGTGCCAGCAGTACCAGGGAACCTCTGAACACCGGGGAGCTGTTTTTT. The encoded protein is CASSTREPLNTGELFF.

J is TRBJ1-2 and V is TRBV5-1, with 9 bases lining up with TRBD1. Germline CDR1 is SGHRS and CDR2 is YFSETQ. Trimming at V came to 4 bases and at J to 8 bases, leaving 9 bases not matched to a gene. The CDR3 runs to 14 residues. CDR3 amino acids: CASSRGQGRRGYTF. The CDR3 DNA follows: TGCGCCAGCAGCAGGGGACAGGGACGAAGGGGCTACACCTTC.

This clone occurred once. The V gene is TRBV10-3, the J gene TRBJ2-7, with 7 nucleotides matching TRBD1. Trimming at V came to 4 bases and at J to 0 bases, leaving 3 bases not matched to a gene. There are 14 residues in the CDR3. Germline V gene data show CDR1 as ENHRY and CDR2 as SYGVKD. CDR3 sequence: CAISGGQNSYEQYF. Here the CDR3 DNA reads TGTGCCATCAGTGGGGGACAGAACTCCTACGAGCAGTACTTC.

The rearrangement joins TRBV7-2 to TRBJ1-1, with 8 bases aligning to TRBD1. The CDR3 runs 15 residues. J was trimmed by 1 base and V by 2 bases; bases with no gene match: 3. In germline, CDR1 is SGHTA, CDR2 FQGNSA. CDR3 residues: CASSLRQGWNTEAFF. CDR3 coding DNA: TGTGCCAGCAGCTTAAGACAGGGGTGGAACACTGAAGCTTTCTTT. The full variable domain, with the rest looked up from reference TRBV7-2 and TRBJ1-1, is GAGVSQSPSNKVTEKGKDVELRCDPISGHTALYWYRQSLGQGLEFLIYFQGNSAPDKSGLPSDRFSAERTGGSVSTLTIQRTQQEDSAVYLCASSLRQGWNTEAFFGQGTRLTVV.

The chain recombines TRBV6-4 with TRBJ1-1; D gene unclear. V lost 4 bases to trimming and J lost 3 bases, with 9 bases between them. From germline, CDR1 is MRHNA and CDR2 SNTAGT. CDR3 size: 13 residues. The CDR3 reads CASSASDYTEAFF. CDR3 sequence (DNA): TGTGCCAGCAGTGCATCAGACTACACTGAAGCTTTCTTT.

The chain has TRBV19 and TRBJ1-1, with 7 bases aligning to TRBD1. This CDR3 comprises 13 residues. Germline V gives CDR1 LNHDA, CDR2 SQIVND (reference sequence). The J segment lost 1 base and the V segment lost 4 bases, leaving 0 bases of the junction unmatched. This CDR3 is CASSNRGNTEAFF. The CDR3 DNA reads as TGTGCCAGTAGTAACAGGGGGAACACTGAAGCTTTCTTT. The whole variable domain, filled in from reference TRBV19 and TRBJ1-1, reads DGGITQSPKYLFRKEGQNVTLSCEQNLNHDAMYWYRQDPGQGLRLIYYSQIVNDFQKGDIAEGYSVSREKKESFPLTVTSAQKNPTAFYLCASSNRGNTEAFFGQGTRLTVV.

The chain uses TRBV19 and TRBJ1-1; perhaps TRBD1 as D (5 bases). Trimming removed 4 bases at V and 4 bases at J, with 19 bases between. The germline V gene has CDR1 LNHDA and CDR2 SQIVND (reference sequence). This CDR3 region has 16 residues. The CDR3 bases are TGTGCCAGTAGTACCCAAGGAGCAGGGAGGCGCACTGAAGCTTTCTTT. This gives the protein CASSTQGAGRRTEAFF.

The V and J genes are TRBV7-2 and TRBJ1-2; a possible D gene is TRBD1 (5 bases). The germline CDR1 and CDR2 sequences are SGHTA and FQGNSA. V lost 2 bases, J lost 8 bases, and 15 bases lay in between. CDR3 size: 14 residues. The CDR3 reads CASSLSPGDEGYTF. The CDR3 DNA is TGTGCCAGCAGCTTAAGCCCGGGGGATGAGGGCTACACCTTC.

J is TRBJ2-2 and V is TRBV2; possible D gene TRBD2, 6 bases. This CDR3 comprises 14 residues. Trimming removed 6 bases from V and 1 base from J, with 9 bases in between. In germline, CDR1 is SNHLY, CDR2 FYNNEI. The chain's CDR3 is CASSGLKNTGELFF. The CDR3 region has the DNA TGTGCCAGCAGCGGACTAAAGAACACCGGGGAGCTGTTTTTT.

The chain joins TRBV5-6 to TRBJ2-3; 9 nucleotides line up with TRBD2. Germline V gene lookup returns CDR1 SGHDT and CDR2 YYEEEE. The CDR3 length is 17 residues. V was pared by 2 bases and J by 1 base, with 8 bases of the junction left unmatched. DNA of the CDR3: TGTGCCAGCAGCTTAGGGATTGGCGGGGGGGGCACAGATACGCAGTATTTT. Its protein product is CASSLGIGGGGTDTQYF.

The rearrangement joins TRBV4-1 to TRBJ1-1; 7 bases line up with TRBD1. Germline lookup yields CDR1 MGHRA and CDR2 YSYEKL. The CDR3 spans 15 residues. V was pared by 0 bases and J by 11 bases, with 12 bases of the junction left unmatched. The CDR3 nucleotides are TGCGCCAGCAGCCAAGATTGGACGACAGGGAGACAGGCTTTCTTT. Translation gives CASSQDWTTGRQAFF.

The rearrangement joins TRBV5-5 to TRBJ2-5; D not certain. The CDR3 extends over 13 amino acids. Per germline, CDR1 SGHKS and CDR2 YYEKEE (reference sequence). Between the trimmed V and J ends, which lost 0 bases and 5 bases, there was a span of 8 bases. Here the CDR3 DNA reads TGTGCCAGCAGCTTGGGGCAGAAGGAGACCCAGTACTTC. Amino acids: CASSLGQKETQYF.

The chain's CDR3 is CASSSGGRRRTSSPLHF. The DNA for the CDR3 is TGTGCCAGTAGTTCCGGGGGGAGGAGGAGGACCAGTTCACCCCTCCACTTT. The genes are TRBV19 and TRBJ1-6; D may be TRBD1 (5 bases). This CDR3 has 17 residues. Germline V gives CDR1 LNHDA, CDR2 SQIVND (reference sequence). The V end was cut by 5 bases, the J end by 9 bases, with 23 bases between.

This clone came up once. This rearrangement joins TRBV2 to TRBJ1-5; possible D gene TRBD1, 5 bases. The CDR3 has 17 amino acids. Germline CDR1 and CDR2: SNHLY and FYNNEI. Trimming left V 3 bases short and J 0 bases short, with 15 bases between. The CDR3 bases are TGTGCCAGCAGTGACACCGGAGGGGCAGGTAGCAATCAGCCCCAGCATTTT. It yields the protein CASSDTGGAGSNQPQHF.

The chain couples TRBV7-2 to TRBJ1-6; D is perhaps TRBD1 (5 bases). V was trimmed by 1 base and J by 9 bases, leaving 13 bases between them. Germline lookup yields CDR1 SGHTA and CDR2 FQGNSA. The CDR3 contains 15 residues. The DNA of the CDR3 is TGTGCCAGCAGCTTAGATTTGGGGCGGAGTTCACCCCTCCACTTT. Amino acid sequence: CASSLDLGRSSPLHF.

This clone was seen once. The chain recombines TRBV12-3 or TRBV12-4 with TRBJ1-2, with D possibly matching TRBD1 (5 bases). Trimming cost V 8 bases and J 8 bases, with 15 bases left between them. CDR3 length equals 12 residues. CDR3 nucleotides: TGTGCCAGCCTCAGGGAGCGGGAAGGCTACACCTTC. Amino acids: CASLREREGYTF.

The gene calls are TRBV7-3 and TRBJ2-2, with 9 bases that match TRBD1. The CDR3 extends over 15 amino acids. J lost 7 bases, V lost 5 bases, and 8 bases had no gene match. Germline loops: CDR1 SGHTA, CDR2 FQGTGA. In DNA form, the CDR3 reads TGTGCCAGCAGCGGGGACAGGGAGCGAAACGGGGAGCTGTTTTTT. Protein sequence: CASSGDRERNGELFF.